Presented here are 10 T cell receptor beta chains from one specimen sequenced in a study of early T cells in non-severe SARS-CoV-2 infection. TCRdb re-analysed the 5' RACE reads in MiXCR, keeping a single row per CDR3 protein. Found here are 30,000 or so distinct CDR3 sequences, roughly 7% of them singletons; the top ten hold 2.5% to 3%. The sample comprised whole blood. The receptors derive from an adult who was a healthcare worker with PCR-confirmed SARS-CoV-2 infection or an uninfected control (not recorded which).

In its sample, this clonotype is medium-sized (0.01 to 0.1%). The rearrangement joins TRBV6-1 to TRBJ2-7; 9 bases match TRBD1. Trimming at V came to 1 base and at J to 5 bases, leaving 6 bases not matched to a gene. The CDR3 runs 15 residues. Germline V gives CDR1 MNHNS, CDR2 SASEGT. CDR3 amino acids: CASSEEGTGLHEQYF. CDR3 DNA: TGTGCCAGCAGTGAAGAGGGGACAGGGCTACACGAGCAGTACTTC.

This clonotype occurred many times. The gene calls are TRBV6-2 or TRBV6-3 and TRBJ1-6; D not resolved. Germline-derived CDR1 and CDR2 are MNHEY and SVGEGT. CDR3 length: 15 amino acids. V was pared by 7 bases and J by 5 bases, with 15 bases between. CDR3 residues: CASTTRPQDNSPLHF. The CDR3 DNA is TGTGCCAGCACTACCCGACCGCAGGATAATTCACCCCTCCACTTT.

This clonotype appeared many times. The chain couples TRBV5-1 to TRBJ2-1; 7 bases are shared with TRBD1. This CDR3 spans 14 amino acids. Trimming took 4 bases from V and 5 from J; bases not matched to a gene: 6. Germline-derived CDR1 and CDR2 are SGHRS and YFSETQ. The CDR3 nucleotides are TGCGCCAGCAGCCCGGGACAGACCCACAATGAGCAGTTCTTC. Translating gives CASSPGQTHNEQFF.

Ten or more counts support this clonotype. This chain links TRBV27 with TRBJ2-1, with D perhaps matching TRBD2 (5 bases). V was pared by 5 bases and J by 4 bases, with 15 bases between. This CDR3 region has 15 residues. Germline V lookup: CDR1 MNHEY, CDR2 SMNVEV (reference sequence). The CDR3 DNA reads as TGTGCCAGCAGTAGGGAGTCGCCGAAATACAATGAGCAGTTCTTC. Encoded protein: CASSRESPKYNEQFF.

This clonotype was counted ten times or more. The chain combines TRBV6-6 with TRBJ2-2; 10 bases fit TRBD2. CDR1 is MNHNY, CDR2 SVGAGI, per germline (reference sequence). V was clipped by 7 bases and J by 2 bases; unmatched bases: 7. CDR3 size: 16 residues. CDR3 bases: TGTGCCAGCACCTCACTAGCGGGACTAAACACCGGGGAGCTGTTTTTT. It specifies CASTSLAGLNTGELFF.

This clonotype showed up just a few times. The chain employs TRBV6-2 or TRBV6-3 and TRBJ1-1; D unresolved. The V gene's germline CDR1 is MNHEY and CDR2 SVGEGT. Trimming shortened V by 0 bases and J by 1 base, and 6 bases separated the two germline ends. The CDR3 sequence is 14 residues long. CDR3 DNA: TGTGCCAGCAGTTACTCTAACGGGAACACTGAAGCTTTCTTT. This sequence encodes CASSYSNGNTEAFF.

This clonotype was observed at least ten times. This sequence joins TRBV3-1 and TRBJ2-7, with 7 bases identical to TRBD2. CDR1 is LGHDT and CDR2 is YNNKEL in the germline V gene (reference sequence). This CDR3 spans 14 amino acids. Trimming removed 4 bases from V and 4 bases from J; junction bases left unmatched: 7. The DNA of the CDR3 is TGTGCCAGCAGCCCCGGGACTACGGTGTACGAGCAGTACTTC. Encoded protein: CASSPGTTVYEQYF.

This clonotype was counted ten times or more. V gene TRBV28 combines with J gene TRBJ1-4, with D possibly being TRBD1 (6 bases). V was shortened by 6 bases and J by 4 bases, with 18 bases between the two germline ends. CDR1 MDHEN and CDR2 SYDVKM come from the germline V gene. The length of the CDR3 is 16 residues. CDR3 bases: TGTGCCAGCAGCAAAAGGGGGGCAGGGATTAATGAAAAACTGTTTTTT. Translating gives CASSKRGAGINEKLFF.

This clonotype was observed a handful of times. The CDR3 sequence is CASSLEPGPYNEQFF. The CDR3 bases are TGTGCCAGCAGCTTAGAGCCAGGGCCCTACAATGAGCAGTTCTTC. The chain employs TRBV7-2 and TRBJ2-1; TRBD1 is a possible D gene (5 bases). Trimming took off 1 base at V and 2 bases at J, with 9 bases between the two ends. The germline V gene encodes CDR1 SGHTA and CDR2 FQGNSA. The CDR3 sequence is 15 residues long.

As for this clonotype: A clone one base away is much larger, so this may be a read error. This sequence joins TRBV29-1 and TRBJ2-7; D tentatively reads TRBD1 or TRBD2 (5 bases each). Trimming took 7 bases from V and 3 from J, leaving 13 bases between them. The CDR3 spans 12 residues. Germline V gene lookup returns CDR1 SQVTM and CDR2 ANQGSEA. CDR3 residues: CSAGGDSYEQYF. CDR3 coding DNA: TGCAGCGCTGGGGGTGATAGCTACGAGCAGTACTTC.